These 27 T cell receptor beta chains originate from one sample sequenced in a study of T cell changes during pregnancy in multiple sclerosis. Profiling relied on immunoSEQ multiplex PCR, and the TCRdb table lists in-frame clones only, not all of them. There are around 120,000 clones in the sample; about 89% occur only once, and about 3% lies in the top ten. The specimen comprised peripheral blood, sampled after pregnancy. These TCRs come from a female donor with multiple sclerosis, enrolled in a pregnancy study.

The V gene is TRBV28, the J gene TRBJ2-7; TRBD1 matches at 9 bases. With 3 bases clipped from V and 13 bases from J, the junction kept 4 bases outside the gene matches. The CDR3 is 11 residues long. Germline assignment: CDR1 MDHEN and CDR2 SYDVKM. Here the CDR3 DNA reads TGTGCCAGCAGTTTCAACAGGGGGCAATACTTC. This gives the protein CASSFNRGQYF.

The chain couples TRBV18 to TRBJ1-2; 10 bases align to TRBD1. The V and J ends lost 2 bases and 4 bases, in that order; junction bases with no gene match: 10. Per germline, CDR1 KGHSH and CDR2 LQKENI. CDR3 length: 17 residues. The CDR3 region is CASSPGQGVSRSYGYTF. The CDR3 coding sequence is TGTGCCAGCTCACCAGGACAGGGGGTATCCCGGAGCTATGGCTACACCTTC. The full variable domain, with the rest looked up from reference TRBV18 and TRBJ1-2, is NAGVMQNPRHLVRRRGQEARLRCSPMKGHSHVYWYRQLPEEGLKFMVYLQKENIIDESGMPKERFSAEFPKEGPSILRIQQVVRGDSAAYFCASSPGQGVSRSYGYTFGSGTRLTVV.

The chain employs TRBV27 and TRBJ2-3; 10 bases agree with TRBD2. The CDR3 runs to 16 residues. CDR1 is MNHEY, CDR2 SMNVEV, per germline (reference sequence). V trimming: 3 bases; J trimming: 0 bases; junction bases outside the gene matches: 3. CDR3 nucleotides: TGTGCCAGCAGTTTCCTGGGACTAGCGAGCACAGATACGCAGTATTTT. This codes for CASSFLGLASTDTQYF.

This chain joins TRBV19 and TRBJ2-2, with 10 positions matching TRBD1. In germline, CDR1 is LNHDA, CDR2 SQIVND (reference sequence). There are 15 residues in the CDR3. The ends lost 6 bases at V and 4 bases at J; junction bases unmatched: 5. The CDR3 spells CASRRTGGITGELFF. The CDR3 nucleotides are TGTGCCAGTAGGAGGACAGGGGGAATCACCGGGGAGCTGTTTTTT.

The chain uses TRBV13 and TRBJ1-1; D call uncertain. CDR1 is PRHDT, CDR2 FYEKMQ, per germline (reference sequence). This CDR3 is 13 amino acids long. Trimming removed 5 bases at V and 11 bases at J, with 18 bases between. Here the CDR3 reads CASSATTEAAAFF. CDR3 in DNA: TGTGCCAGCAGCGCTACGACCGAGGCCGCTGCTTTCTTT.

The V and J genes are TRBV7-8 and TRBJ1-3, with a weak D call TRBD1 (6 bases). Germline V CDR1 and CDR2: SGHVS, FQNEAQ. The germline V and J ends were trimmed by 5 bases and 2 bases, with 10 bases remaining between them. The CDR3 sequence is 14 residues long. CDR3 protein: CASSEGGAGNTIYF. CDR3 DNA: TGTGCCAGCAGCGAGGGGGGGGCTGGAAACACCATATATTTT.

This chain uses TRBV2 with TRBJ2-3, with 7 bases matching TRBD1. The CDR3 extends over 13 amino acids. The V and J ends lost 2 bases and 6 bases, in that order; junction bases with no gene match: 2. Germline CDR1 and CDR2: SNHLY and FYNNEI. The CDR3 here is CASSEQGDDTQYF. The DNA for the CDR3 is TGTGCCAGCAGTGAACAGGGGGACGATACGCAGTATTTT.

V usage is TRBV19 and J usage is TRBJ1-2; D uncertain. The CDR3 loop spans 13 amino acids. V shed 5 bases and J shed 8 bases, with 15 bases lying between them. The germline CDR1 and CDR2 sequences are LNHDA and SQIVND (reference sequence). CDR3 bases: TGTGCCAGTAGTTCCCCGAGTCGGGGAGGCTACACCTTC. This gives the protein CASSSPSRGGYTF.

This chain links TRBV7-3 with TRBJ2-3; D perhaps matches TRBD1 (5 bases). V lost 5 bases to trimming and J lost 0 bases, with 12 bases between them. The CDR3 length is 15 residues. Germline loops: CDR1 SGHTA, CDR2 FQGTGA. The CDR3 region is CASSPRTSSTDTQYF. The CDR3 DNA reads TGTGCCAGCAGCCCGCGGACATCTAGCACAGATACGCAGTATTTT.

The chain uses TRBV7-3 and TRBJ2-5; D uncertain. The CDR3 contains 14 residues. Trimming left V 1 base short and J 5 bases short, with 11 bases between. The germline CDR1 and CDR2 sequences are SGHTA and FQGTGA. Here the CDR3 DNA reads TGTGCCAGCAGCTTAAGTCCAGAGGAGGAGACCCAGTACTTC. It codes for CASSLSPEEETQYF.

The chain uses TRBV12-5 and TRBJ2-3, with 8 bases matching TRBD2. The CDR3 length is 16 residues. J gave up 4 bases and V 1 base, and 7 bases lay outside the gene matches. Germline CDR1 and CDR2: LGHNT and FRNRAP. The CDR3: CASGLEDYGGADTQYF. The CDR3 bases are TGTGCTAGTGGTTTGGAGGACTACGGGGGGGCAGATACGCAGTATTTT. The full variable domain, in which reference TRBV12-5 and TRBJ2-3 provide the parts outside the CDR3, is DARVTQTPRHKVTEMGQEVTMRCQPILGHNTVFWYRQTMMQGLELLAYFRNRAPLDDSGMPKDRFSAEMPDATLATLKIQPSEPRDSAVYFCASGLEDYGGADTQYFGPGTRLTVL.

The chain links TRBV19 to TRBJ2-2; no clear D. Trimming removed 5 bases at V and 4 bases at J, with 5 bases between. CDR3 length: 12 residues. From germline, CDR1 is LNHDA and CDR2 SQIVND (reference sequence). The CDR3 DNA follows: TGTGCCAGTAGTCCTATCACCGGGGAGCTGTTTTTT. Its protein is CASSPITGELFF.

This chain connects TRBV30 to TRBJ2-5; perhaps TRBD2 as D (6 bases). The V and J ends lost 0 bases and 2 bases respectively, with 13 bases between them. Germline-derived CDR1 and CDR2 are GTSNPN and SVGIG (reference sequence). The CDR3 runs 15 residues. The CDR3 sequence: CAWSVHSGNQETQYF. The CDR3 DNA follows: TGTGCCTGGAGTGTACATAGCGGCAATCAAGAGACCCAGTACTTC. Together with reference TRBV30 and TRBJ2-5, the CDR3 gives the full variable domain: SQTIHQWPATLVQPVGSPLSLECTVEGTSNPNLYWYRQAAGRGLQLLFYSVGIGQISSEVPQNLSASRPQDRQFILSSKKLLLSDSGFYLCAWSVHSGNQETQYFGPGTRLLVL.

The chain has TRBV6-5 and TRBJ2-5; D is perhaps TRBD2 (5 bases). CDR1 and CDR2 from the germline V gene are MNHEY and SVGAGI. V was clipped by 6 bases and J by 4 bases, with 12 bases between them. The CDR3 is 13 amino acids. The CDR3 DNA reads TGTGCCAGCAGGGAACTAGTTTTAGAGACCCAGTACTTC. This sequence encodes CASRELVLETQYF.

In DNA form, the CDR3 reads TGTGCCAGTAGTCTCACCGGGACTAGCGGAAGAGAGACCCAGTACTTC. This sequence encodes CASSLTGTSGRETQYF. The J gene is TRBJ2-5, the V gene TRBV19, with TRBD2 matching 11 bases. Trimming cost V 5 bases and J 4 bases; bases outside gene matches: 9. The V gene's germline CDR1 is LNHDA and CDR2 SQIVND (reference sequence). The CDR3 runs 16 residues.

The chain uses TRBV2 and TRBJ2-5; 8 nucleotides match TRBD2. This CDR3 spans 17 amino acids. J lost 4 bases, V lost 0 bases, and 10 bases had no gene match. Per germline, CDR1 SNHLY and CDR2 FYNNEI. The CDR3 reads CASSEARVAGSTETQYF. CDR3 DNA: TGTGCCAGCAGTGAAGCGCGAGTAGCGGGGAGTACAGAGACCCAGTACTTC.

The chain links TRBV2 to TRBJ2-5, with 8 bases that match TRBD1. This CDR3 is built from 11 residues. CDR1 SNHLY and CDR2 FYNNEI come from the germline V gene. The V and J ends lost 7 bases and 13 bases, in that order; junction bases with no gene match: 8. The CDR3 spells CASNGQGSGYF. In DNA, the CDR3 is TGTGCCAGCAATGGACAGGGCAGTGGGTACTTC.

The chain joins TRBV6-5 to TRBJ2-1; 15 nucleotides align to TRBD2. This CDR3 spans 15 amino acids. The ends lost 6 bases at V and 8 bases at J; junction bases unmatched: 5. Germline CDR1 is MNHEY and CDR2 is SVGAGI. Here the CDR3 reads CASRRTSGGAHEQFF. Here the CDR3 DNA reads TGTGCCAGCAGGCGGACTAGCGGGGGGGCGCATGAGCAGTTCTTC.

The rearrangement joins TRBV6-5 to TRBJ2-3; 8 bases match TRBD2. CDR1 MNHEY and CDR2 SVGAGI come from the germline V gene. This CDR3 comprises 15 residues. DNA of the CDR3: TGTGCAGAGCAATTCGGGGGGGGCCTGGCAGATACGCAGTATTTT. The encoded protein is CAEQFGGGLADTQYF.

V is TRBV19 and J is TRBJ1-1; TRBD1 agrees at 7 bases. Per the germline V gene, CDR1 is LNHDA and CDR2 is SQIVND (reference sequence). The CDR3 is 16 amino acids. V lost 5 bases to trimming and J lost 1 base; unmatched junction nucleotides: 10. CDR3 amino acids: CASSPLPGQTNTEAFF. The CDR3 DNA follows: TGTGCCAGTAGTCCCTTACCGGGACAGACGAACACTGAAGCTTTCTTT. The full variable domain, with the rest looked up from reference TRBV19 and TRBJ1-1, is DGGITQSPKYLFRKEGQNVTLSCEQNLNHDAMYWYRQDPGQGLRLIYYSQIVNDFQKGDIAEGYSVSREKKESFPLTVTSAQKNPTAFYLCASSPLPGQTNTEAFFGQGTRLTVV.

The J gene is TRBJ2-5, the V gene TRBV11-2, with D unresolved. This CDR3 spans 15 amino acids. Trimming left V 1 base short and J 2 bases short, with 11 bases between. Germline V gene sequence: CDR1 SGHAT, CDR2 FQNNGV. The DNA of the CDR3 is TGTGCCAGCAGCTTAGGATCGAGCTCACAAGAGACCCAGTACTTC. This encodes CASSLGSSSQETQYF.

The V and J genes are TRBV7-8 and TRBJ2-3; possible D gene TRBD2, 7 bases. The germline V gene encodes CDR1 SGHVS and CDR2 FQNEAQ. V was shortened by 1 base and J by 2 bases, with 13 bases between the two germline ends. CDR3 length: 16 amino acids. The CDR3 DNA follows: TGTGCCAGCAGCTTAGGGCGGGGGCACTCCACAGATACGCAGTATTTT. It translates to CASSLGRGHSTDTQYF.

As DNA, the CDR3 is TGTGCCAGCAGCTTCTTCCGGGACAGAAACACTGAAGCTTTCTTT. Amino acid sequence: CASSFFRDRNTEAFF. The chain uses TRBV7-9 and TRBJ1-1; the match to TRBD1 covers 7 bases. Germline V gives CDR1 SEHNR, CDR2 FQNEAQ (reference sequence). V was clipped by 3 bases and J by 2 bases; unmatched bases: 6. The CDR3 is 15 amino acids.

This sequence joins TRBV19 and TRBJ1-3, with D uncertain. Germline V gives CDR1 LNHDA, CDR2 SQIVND (reference sequence). This CDR3 spans 15 amino acids. Trimming left V 3 bases short and J 2 bases short, with 11 bases between. CDR3 nucleotide sequence: TGTGCCAGTAGTATTTACGGGTCACCTGGAAACACCATATATTTT. Its protein product is CASSIYGSPGNTIYF.

The chain combines TRBV5-1 with TRBJ2-2; 8 bases match TRBD1. CDR3 length: 15 amino acids. The germline V gene encodes CDR1 SGHRS and CDR2 YFSETQ. V trimming: 4 bases; J trimming: 7 bases; junction bases outside the gene matches: 9. The CDR3 sequence is CASSDRQGLSGELFF. Written as DNA, the CDR3 is TGCGCCAGCAGCGACAGACAGGGGCTGAGCGGGGAGCTGTTTTTT.

The rearrangement uses TRBV15 and TRBJ2-7; TRBD2 matches 8 bases. The V gene's germline CDR1 is LNHNV and CDR2 YYDKDF (reference sequence). There are 13 residues in the CDR3. V trimming: 8 bases; J trimming: 1 base; junction bases outside the gene matches: 4. In DNA, the CDR3 is TGTGCCACCCGGGGGGGGGCTTCCTACGAGCAGTACTTC. It specifies CATRGGASYEQYF.

This chain connects TRBV11-2 to TRBJ2-3, with D unresolved. CDR1 SGHAT and CDR2 FQNNGV come from the germline V gene. Trimming left V 1 base short and J 3 bases short, with 8 bases between. The CDR3 length is 14 residues. The CDR3 coding sequence is TGTGCCAGCAGCTTAGGTGTGCGGACAGATACGCAGTATTTT. Translated, it gives CASSLGVRTDTQYF.